This passage covers 18 T cell receptor beta chains from one sample sequenced in a study of blood T cell repertoires in COVID-19. Clones were sequenced by immunoSEQ multiplex PCR, and TCRdb holds only the in-frame ones, with some missing. Of about 150,000 clones in the sample, about 87% were seen once. The sequencing input was peripheral blood. These receptors all come from a human donor with COVID-19, enrolled during active disease. The donor label of this sample is uncertain.

This clone was seen a single time. The chain joins TRBV25-1 to TRBJ2-1, with TRBD1 as a possible D gene (6 bases). This CDR3 region has 13 residues. Trimming cost V 4 bases and J 8 bases, with 12 bases left between them. CDR1 MGHDK and CDR2 SYGVNS come from the germline V gene. Written as DNA, the CDR3 is TGTGCCAGCAGTGTAACAGGGAGCCATGAGCAGTTCTTC. It codes for CASSVTGSHEQFF. Full variable domain (rest looked up from reference TRBV25-1 and TRBJ2-1): EADIYQTPRYLVIGTGKKITLECSQTMGHDKMYWYQQDPGMELHLIHYSYGVNSTEKGDLSSESTVSRIRTEHFPLTLESARPSHTSQYLCASSVTGSHEQFFGPGTRLTVL.

CDR3 bases: TGTGCCAGCAGCCCCGGGACATCATCACTTAACTATGGCTACACCTTC. It is translated as CASSPGTSSLNYGYTF. The chain recombines TRBV11-2 with TRBJ1-2, with D perhaps matching TRBD1 (6 bases). The CDR3 has 16 amino acids. Germline assignment: CDR1 SGHAT and CDR2 FQNNGV. Trimming cost V 5 bases and J 1 base, with 17 bases left between them.

This chain connects TRBV6-5 to TRBJ2-1; the match to TRBD2 covers 9 bases. Trimming at V came to 10 bases and at J to 10 bases, leaving 14 bases not matched to a gene. From germline, CDR1 is MNHEY and CDR2 SVGAGI. The CDR3 is 14 residues long. CDR3 sequence (DNA): TGTGCCACCACCCGAGGACTAGCGTCAAGCGAGCAGTTCTTC. Its protein is CATTRGLASSEQFF.

This clone was seen a handful of times. CDR3 sequence (DNA): TGTGCCAGCAGTTACGGACACGATCCACCCCTCCACTTT. Encoded protein: CASSYGHDPPLHF. V gene TRBV12-3 or TRBV12-4 combines with J gene TRBJ1-6; perhaps TRBD1 as D (5 bases). Trimming stripped 4 bases from V and 11 bases from J, with 12 bases between. This CDR3 comprises 13 residues.

This rearrangement joins TRBV2 to TRBJ2-5, with D uncertain. V was pared by 2 bases and J by 0 bases, with 7 bases between. CDR3 length equals 14 residues. From germline, CDR1 is SNHLY and CDR2 FYNNEI. Here the CDR3 DNA reads TGTGCCAGCAGTGAATCGCGGAACCAAGAGACCCAGTACTTC. It yields the protein CASSESRNQETQYF. Supplemented by reference TRBV2 and TRBJ2-5, the full variable domain reads EPEVTQTPSHQVTQMGQEVILRCVPISNHLYFYWYRQILGQKVEFLVSFYNNEISEKSEIFDDQFSVERPDGSNFTLKIRSTKLEDSAMYFCASSESRNQETQYFGPGTRLLVL.

The chain joins TRBV4-1 to TRBJ2-7, with TRBD2 matching over 9 bases. The V segment lost 3 bases and the J segment 2 bases; nucleotides outside the gene matches: 8. Germline CDR1 and CDR2: MGHRA and YSYEKL. This CDR3 has 16 residues. The CDR3 DNA is TGCGCCAGCAGCCAGGGTCTAGCGGGGTCCCCCTACGAGCAGTACTTC. Protein: CASSQGLAGSPYEQYF.

This rearrangement joins TRBV19 to TRBJ1-5; no reliable D call. Looked up from germline, CDR1 is LNHDA and CDR2 is SQIVND (reference sequence). The CDR3 is 15 amino acids. The V gene lost 4 bases and the J gene lost 2 bases, with 12 bases spanning the gap. The CDR3 coding sequence is TGTGCCAGTAGTACCTGGTCTATGGGCAATCAGCCCCAGCATTTT. Protein: CASSTWSMGNQPQHF.

The chain uses TRBV4-1 and TRBJ2-5; D may be TRBD1 (5 bases). Germline V gives CDR1 MGHRA, CDR2 YSYEKL. The CDR3 loop spans 15 amino acids. Trimming removed 3 bases from V and 3 bases from J, with 14 bases in between. CDR3 sequence: CASSHPGRREETQYF. CDR3 bases: TGCGCCAGCAGCCACCCCGGCCGCAGGGAAGAGACCCAGTACTTC.

The chain uses TRBV18 and TRBJ2-5; TRBD1 matches at 12 bases. V dropped 3 bases and J dropped 4; count of bases not matched to a gene: 0. This CDR3 comprises 14 residues. CDR1 KGHSH and CDR2 LQKENI come from the germline V gene. The CDR3 nucleotides read TGTGCCAGCTCACCGGGACAGGGGGCAGAGACCCAGTACTTC. This encodes CASSPGQGAETQYF.

The rearrangement joins TRBV7-3 to TRBJ2-1, with TRBD2 matching over 8 bases. The CDR3 contains 14 residues. CDR1 is SGHTA and CDR2 is FQGTGA in the germline V gene. J was trimmed by 9 bases and V by 2 bases; bases with no gene match: 6. The CDR3 DNA reads TGTGCCAGCAGCTTAGGGCGGGAGGCAGGTGAGCAGTTCTTC. Its translation: CASSLGREAGEQFF.

This clone was observed a single time. This chain uses TRBV16 with TRBJ2-5, with TRBD2 as a possible D gene (6 bases). V lost 4 bases and J 5 bases, leaving 14 bases between the germline ends. Germline V lookup: CDR1 KGHSY, CDR2 FQNENV. CDR3 length equals 14 residues. CDR3 nucleotide sequence: TGTGCCAGCAGCCTGCGACGCCGGGGGGAGACCCAGTACTTC. This translates into CASSLRRRGETQYF. The full variable domain, completed using reference TRBV16 and TRBJ2-5, is GEEVAQTPKHLVRGEGQKAKLYCAPIKGHSYVFWYQQVLKNEFKFLISFQNENVFDETGMPKERFSAKCLPNSPCSLEIQATKLEDSAVYFCASSLRRRGETQYFGPGTRLLVL.

This chain links TRBV28 with TRBJ2-7; D might be TRBD1 (5 bases). V lost 6 bases, J lost 4 bases, and 13 bases lay in between. The CDR3 is 13 amino acids. Germline CDR1 and CDR2: MDHEN and SYDVKM. The DNA for the CDR3 is TGTGCCAGCAGGGGCAGGGTCAGGTACGAGCAGTACTTC. Protein product: CASRGRVRYEQYF.

The chain joins TRBV13 to TRBJ1-4, with 9 bases lining up with TRBD1. V lost 5 bases and J lost 0; bases outside the gene matches: 4. In germline, CDR1 is PRHDT, CDR2 FYEKMQ (reference sequence). The CDR3 spans 16 residues. CDR3 amino acids: CASSTRQGATNEKLFF. CDR3 bases: TGTGCCAGCAGCACAAGACAGGGGGCAACTAATGAAAAACTGTTTTTT.

The chain joins TRBV19 to TRBJ1-5, with D unresolved. The V end lost 8 bases, the J end lost 6 bases, and 11 bases lay between the germline ends. Germline V lookup: CDR1 LNHDA, CDR2 SQIVND (reference sequence). This CDR3 region has 12 residues. The DNA for the CDR3 is TGTGCCAGTTCATATTTGAGTCAGCCCCAGCATTTT. It yields the protein CASSYLSQPQHF.

The chain combines TRBV15 with TRBJ2-3; D unresolved. The CDR3 is 15 residues long. V was cut by 0 bases and J by 1 base, with 8 bases left in between. Looked up from germline, CDR1 is LNHNV and CDR2 is YYDKDF (reference sequence). The CDR3 reads CATSRDPGRTDTQYF. CDR3 in DNA: TGTGCCACCAGCAGAGATCCTGGCCGCACAGATACGCAGTATTTT. The full variable domain, rest sourced from reference TRBV15 and TRBJ2-3, is DAMVIQNPRYQVTQFGKPVTLSCSQTLNHNVMYWYQQKSSQAPKLLFHYYDKDFNNEADTPDNFQSRRPNTSFCFLDIRSPGLGDTAMYLCATSRDPGRTDTQYFGPGTRLTVL.

To note about this clone: The sample carries other DNA sequences with the same CDR3. CDR3 coding DNA: TGTGCCAGCAGCCCTTCCTACGAGCAGTACTTC. Translation gives CASSPSYEQYF. The chain couples TRBV11-2 to TRBJ2-7; unclear D gene. Germline CDR1 is SGHAT and CDR2 is FQNNGV. The CDR3 runs 11 residues. Trimming took off 5 bases at V and 1 base at J, with 3 bases between the two ends.

This chain uses TRBV11-2 with TRBJ1-1, with TRBD1 matching 8 bases. CDR1 and CDR2 (germline): SGHAT, FQNNGV. V trimming: 5 bases; J trimming: 5 bases; junction bases outside the gene matches: 10. The CDR3 loop spans 15 amino acids. This CDR3 is CASSPRGQGGTEAFF. The CDR3 nucleotides read TGTGCCAGCAGCCCTCGAGGACAGGGTGGTACTGAAGCTTTCTTT.

This CDR3 is CASYLYANTSGSWYEQYF. The DNA of the CDR3 is TGTGCCAGCTACCTTTACGCGAACACTAGCGGGAGTTGGTACGAGCAGTACTTC. This rearrangement joins TRBV21-1 to TRBJ2-7; the table assigns TRBD2, which was not confirmed against the DNA. TRBV21-1 is classified as a pseudogene. The CDR3 totals 18 residues.